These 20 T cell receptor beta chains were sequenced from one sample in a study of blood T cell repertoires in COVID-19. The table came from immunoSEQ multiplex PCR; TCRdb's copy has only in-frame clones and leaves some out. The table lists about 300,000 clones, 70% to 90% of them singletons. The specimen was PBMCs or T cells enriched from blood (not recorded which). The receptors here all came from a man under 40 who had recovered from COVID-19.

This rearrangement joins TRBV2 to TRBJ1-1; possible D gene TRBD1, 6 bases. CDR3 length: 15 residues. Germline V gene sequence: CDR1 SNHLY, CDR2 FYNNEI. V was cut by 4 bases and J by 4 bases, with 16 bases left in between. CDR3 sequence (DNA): TGTGCCAGCAGTGTGGCAGGGGACCGTGCCACTGAAGCTTTCTTT. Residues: CASSVAGDRATEAFF.

As DNA, the CDR3 is TGCGCCAGCAGCGATGAGTACAGGGTGAACACTGAAGCTTTCTTT. Its translation: CASSDEYRVNTEAFF. V gene TRBV10-2 combines with J gene TRBJ1-1, with D possibly being TRBD1 (6 bases). Germline assignment: CDR1 WSHSY and CDR2 SAAADI. There are 15 residues in the CDR3. Trimming took 6 bases from V and 0 from J, leaving 14 bases between them.

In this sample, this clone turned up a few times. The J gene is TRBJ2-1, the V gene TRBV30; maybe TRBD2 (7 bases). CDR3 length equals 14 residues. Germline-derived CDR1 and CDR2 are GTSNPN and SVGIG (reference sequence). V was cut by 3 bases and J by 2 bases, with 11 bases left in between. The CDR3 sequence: CAWSGGRAYNEQFF. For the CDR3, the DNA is TGTGCCTGGAGCGGGGGGCGGGCCTACAATGAGCAGTTCTTC.

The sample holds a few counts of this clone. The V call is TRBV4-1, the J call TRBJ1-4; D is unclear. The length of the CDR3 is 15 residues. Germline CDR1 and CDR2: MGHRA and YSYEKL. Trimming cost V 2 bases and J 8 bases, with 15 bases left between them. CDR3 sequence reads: CASSQSRSGYEKLFF. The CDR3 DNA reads TGCGCCAGCAGCCAATCTAGGTCGGGTTACGAAAAACTGTTTTTT.

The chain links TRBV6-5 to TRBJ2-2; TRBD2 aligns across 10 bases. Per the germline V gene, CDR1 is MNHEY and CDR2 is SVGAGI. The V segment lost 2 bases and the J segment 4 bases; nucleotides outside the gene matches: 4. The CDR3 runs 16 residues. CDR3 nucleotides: TGTGCCAGCAGTTACGCTAGCGGGAGAATCACCGGGGAGCTGTTTTTT. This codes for CASSYASGRITGELFF.

The CDR3: CASSTIAGVSYNEQFF. The DNA of the CDR3 is TGTGCCAGTAGTACAATAGCGGGTGTTTCCTACAATGAGCAGTTCTTC. The chain couples TRBV19 to TRBJ2-1, with 7 bases that match TRBD2. V trimming: 4 bases; J trimming: 1 base; junction bases outside the gene matches: 7. Germline CDR1 is LNHDA and CDR2 is SQIVND (reference sequence). The CDR3 length is 16 residues.

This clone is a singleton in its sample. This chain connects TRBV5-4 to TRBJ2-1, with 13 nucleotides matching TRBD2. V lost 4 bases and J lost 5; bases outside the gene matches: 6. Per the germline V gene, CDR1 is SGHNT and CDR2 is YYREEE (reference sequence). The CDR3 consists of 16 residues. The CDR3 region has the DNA TGTGCCAGCAGCGGGTGGACTAGCGGGGGACACAATGAGCAGTTCTTC. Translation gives CASSGWTSGGHNEQFF.

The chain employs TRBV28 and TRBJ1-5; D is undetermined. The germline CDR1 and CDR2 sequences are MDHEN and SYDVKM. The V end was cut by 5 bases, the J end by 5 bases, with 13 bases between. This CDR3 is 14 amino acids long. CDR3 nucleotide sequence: TGTGCCAGCAGTCTCGAGGCGGAGCATCAGCCCCAGCATTTT. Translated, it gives CASSLEAEHQPQHF. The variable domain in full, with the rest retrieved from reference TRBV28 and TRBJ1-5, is DVKVTQSSRYLVKRTGEKVFLECVQDMDHENMFWYRQDPGLGLRLIYFSYDVKMKEKGDIPEGYSVSREKKERFSLILESASTNQTSMYLCASSLEAEHQPQHFGDGTRLSIL.

This CDR3 reads CASSPGGINTEAFF. CDR3 DNA: TGTGCCAGCAGCCCGGGGGGTATCAACACTGAAGCTTTCTTT. The gene calls are TRBV6-5 and TRBJ1-1, with D tentatively TRBD1 (5 bases). Germline values: CDR1 MNHEY, CDR2 SVGAGI. The CDR3 spans 14 residues. The V gene lost 6 bases and the J gene lost 2 bases, with 13 bases spanning the gap.

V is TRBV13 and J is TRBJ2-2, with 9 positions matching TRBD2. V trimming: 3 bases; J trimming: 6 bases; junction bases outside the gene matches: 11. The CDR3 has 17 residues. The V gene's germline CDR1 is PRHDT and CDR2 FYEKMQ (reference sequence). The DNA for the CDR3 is TGTGCCAGCAGCTTGGGCGGGGCAGCGGGAGGCCCCGGGGAGCTGTTTTTT. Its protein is CASSLGGAAGGPGELFF.

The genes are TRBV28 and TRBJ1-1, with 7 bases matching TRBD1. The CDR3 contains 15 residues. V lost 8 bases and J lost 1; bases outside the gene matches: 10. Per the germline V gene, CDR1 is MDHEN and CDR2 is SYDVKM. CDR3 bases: TGTGCCAGCGGACCCCCCGCAGGGGGGAACACTGAAGCTTTCTTT. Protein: CASGPPAGGNTEAFF.

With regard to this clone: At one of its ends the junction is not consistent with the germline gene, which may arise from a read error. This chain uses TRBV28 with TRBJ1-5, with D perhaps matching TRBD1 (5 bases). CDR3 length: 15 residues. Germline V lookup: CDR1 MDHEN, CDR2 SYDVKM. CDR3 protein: CASSLQGRSNQLQHF. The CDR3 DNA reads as TGTGCCAGCAGTTTGCAGGGTCGGAGCAATCAGCTCCAGCATTTT. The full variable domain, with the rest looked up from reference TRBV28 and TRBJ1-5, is DVKVTQSSRYLVKRTGEKVFLECVQDMDHENMFWYRQDPGLGLRLIYFSYDVKMKEKGDIPEGYSVSREKKERFSLILESASTNQTSMYLCASSLQGRSNQLQHFGDGTRLSIL.

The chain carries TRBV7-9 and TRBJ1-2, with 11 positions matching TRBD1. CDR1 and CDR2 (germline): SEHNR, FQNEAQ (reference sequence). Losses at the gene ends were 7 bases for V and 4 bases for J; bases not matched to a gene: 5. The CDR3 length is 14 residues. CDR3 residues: CASTRDRGTYGYTF. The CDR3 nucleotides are TGTGCCAGCACGAGGGACAGGGGGACCTATGGCTACACCTTC.

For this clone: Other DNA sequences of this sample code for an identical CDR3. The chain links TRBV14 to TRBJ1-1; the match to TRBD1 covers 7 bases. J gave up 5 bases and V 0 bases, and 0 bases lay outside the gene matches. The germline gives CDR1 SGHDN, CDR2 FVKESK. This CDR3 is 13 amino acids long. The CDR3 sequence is CASSQDRGTEAFF. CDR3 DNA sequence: TGTGCCAGCAGCCAAGACAGGGGGACTGAAGCTTTCTTT.

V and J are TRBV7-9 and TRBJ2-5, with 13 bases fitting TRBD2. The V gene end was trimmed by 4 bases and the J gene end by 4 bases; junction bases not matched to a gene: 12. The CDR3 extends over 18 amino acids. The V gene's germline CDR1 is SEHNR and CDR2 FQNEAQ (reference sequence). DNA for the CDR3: TGTGCCAGCAGCTCGGCACTAGCGGGGGGGCCGGGTGGAGAGACCCAGTACTTC. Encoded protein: CASSSALAGGPGGETQYF.

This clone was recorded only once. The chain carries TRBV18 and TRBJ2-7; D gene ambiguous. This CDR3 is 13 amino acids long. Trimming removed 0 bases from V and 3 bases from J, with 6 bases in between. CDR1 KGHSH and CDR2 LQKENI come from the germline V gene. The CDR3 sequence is CASSPPERYEQYF. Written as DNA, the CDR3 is TGTGCCAGCTCACCACCGGAGCGCTACGAGCAGTACTTC.

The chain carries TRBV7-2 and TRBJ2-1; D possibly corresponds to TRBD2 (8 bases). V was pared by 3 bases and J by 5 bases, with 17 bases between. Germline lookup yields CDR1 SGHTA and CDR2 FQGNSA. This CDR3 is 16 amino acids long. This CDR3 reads CASSLGLGGMHNEQFF. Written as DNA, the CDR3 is TGTGCCAGCAGCTTGGGACTAGGGGGCATGCACAATGAGCAGTTCTTC.

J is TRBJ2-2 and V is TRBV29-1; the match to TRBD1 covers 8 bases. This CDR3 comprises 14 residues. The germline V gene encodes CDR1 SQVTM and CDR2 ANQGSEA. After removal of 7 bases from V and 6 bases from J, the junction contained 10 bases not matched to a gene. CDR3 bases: TGCAGCGGATGTGGACAGGGTAAATCCGGGGAGCTGTTTTTT. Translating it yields CSGCGQGKSGELFF.

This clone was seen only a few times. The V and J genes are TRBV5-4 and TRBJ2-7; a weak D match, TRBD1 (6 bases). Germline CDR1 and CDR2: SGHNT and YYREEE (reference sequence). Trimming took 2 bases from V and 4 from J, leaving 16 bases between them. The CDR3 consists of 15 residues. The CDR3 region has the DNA TGTGCCAGCAGCTTCTCTGGGGGCGGCGTGTACGAGCAGTACTTC. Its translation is CASSFSGGGVYEQYF.

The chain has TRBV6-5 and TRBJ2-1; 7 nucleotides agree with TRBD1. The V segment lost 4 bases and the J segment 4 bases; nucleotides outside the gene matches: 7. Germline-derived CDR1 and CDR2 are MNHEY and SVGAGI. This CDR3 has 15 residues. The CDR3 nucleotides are TGTGCCAGCAGTTTCGACAGGGCGAGATACAATGAGCAGTTCTTC. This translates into CASSFDRARYNEQFF.